This TCR beta chain was documented in a study of Ad26.COV2.S vaccination and SARS-CoV-2 variants. Using immunoSEQ multiplex PCR, the repertoire was profiled, and TCRdb retains in-frame clones only, with some absent. The sample lists about 320,000 clones, about 82% occurring once. CDR1 is SEHNR and CDR2 is FQNEAQ in the germline V gene (reference sequence). The CDR3 consists of 15 residues. V was shortened by 2 bases and J by 0 bases, with 11 bases between the two germline ends. Sample treatment: around 19 received Ad26.COV2.S at low or high dose, single or two shots; roughly five received placebo; per-sample allocation not given. The study sampled participants on day 63 after the first vaccine or placebo injection. In Boston, the donor was an adult between 18-55 years of age.

The rearrangement uses TRBV7-9 and TRBJ2-7; no firm D call. The clonotype comes from a person between 18 and 60 years old who received the Ad26.COV2.S COVID-19 vaccine or a placebo. The sequenced sample was peripheral blood, obtained in a trial of Ad26.COV2.S vaccine versus placebo. The CDR3 reads CASSLSSQSSYEQYF. In nucleotides, the CDR3 is TGTGCCAGCAGCTTAAGTAGTCAGAGCTCCTACGAGCAGTACTTC.